This T cell receptor beta chain was captured by sequencing in a study of control samples from healthy donors and cancer patients. The repertoire was sequenced with immunoSEQ multiplex PCR; TCRdb's copy has only in-frame clones and lacks some. The sample carries more than 95,000 clones, 70% to 90% recorded once. Germline V CDR1 and CDR2: MNHNS, SASEGT. With 4 bases removed from V and 2 bases from J, the gap between germline ends came to 16 bases. The CDR3 spans 16 residues. The material sequenced was blood. This receptor was identified in a woman in her seventies in good health. The rearrangement joins TRBV6-1 to TRBJ2-3, with D maybe TRBD2 (6 bases). CDR3 coding DNA: TGTGCCAGCAGTGGAGGGACTTCTGGATTCACAGATACGCAGTATTTT. Its translation is CASSGGTSGFTDTQYF.